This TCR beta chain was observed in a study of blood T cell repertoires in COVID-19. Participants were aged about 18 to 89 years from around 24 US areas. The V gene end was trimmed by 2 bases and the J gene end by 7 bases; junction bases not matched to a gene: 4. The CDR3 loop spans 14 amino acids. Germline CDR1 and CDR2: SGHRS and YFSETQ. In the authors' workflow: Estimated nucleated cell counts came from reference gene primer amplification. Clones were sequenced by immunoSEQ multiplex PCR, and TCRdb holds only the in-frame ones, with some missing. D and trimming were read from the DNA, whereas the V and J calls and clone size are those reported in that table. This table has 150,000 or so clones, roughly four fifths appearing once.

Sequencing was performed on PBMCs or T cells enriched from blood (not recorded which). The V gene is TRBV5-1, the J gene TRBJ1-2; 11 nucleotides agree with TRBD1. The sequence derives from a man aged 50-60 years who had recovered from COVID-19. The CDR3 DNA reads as TGCGCCAGCAGCTTCGGGACAGGGGGTGGTGGCTACACCTTC. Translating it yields CASSFGTGGGGYTF. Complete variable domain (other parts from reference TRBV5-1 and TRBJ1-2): KAGVTQTPRYLIKTRGQQVTLSCSPISGHRSVSWYQQTPGQGLQFLFEYFSETQRNKGNFPGRFSGRQFSNSRSEMNVSTLELGDSALYLCASSFGTGGGGYTFGSGTRLTVV.